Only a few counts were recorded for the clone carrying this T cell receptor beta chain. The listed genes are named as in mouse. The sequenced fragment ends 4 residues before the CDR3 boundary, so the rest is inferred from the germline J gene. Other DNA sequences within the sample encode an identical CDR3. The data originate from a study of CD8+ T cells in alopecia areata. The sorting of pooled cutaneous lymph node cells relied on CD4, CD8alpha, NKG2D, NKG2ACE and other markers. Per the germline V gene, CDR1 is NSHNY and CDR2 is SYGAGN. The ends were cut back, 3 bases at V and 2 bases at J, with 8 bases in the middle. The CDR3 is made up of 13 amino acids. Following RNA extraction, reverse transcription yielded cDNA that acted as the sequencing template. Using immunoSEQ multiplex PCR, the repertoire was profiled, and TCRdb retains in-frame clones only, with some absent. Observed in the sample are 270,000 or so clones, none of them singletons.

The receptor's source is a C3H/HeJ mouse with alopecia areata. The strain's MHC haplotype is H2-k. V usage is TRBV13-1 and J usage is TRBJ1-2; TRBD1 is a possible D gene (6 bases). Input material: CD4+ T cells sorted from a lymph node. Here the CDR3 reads CASSATGNSDYTF. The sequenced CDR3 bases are TGTGCCAGCAGTGCAACAGGGAACTCC.